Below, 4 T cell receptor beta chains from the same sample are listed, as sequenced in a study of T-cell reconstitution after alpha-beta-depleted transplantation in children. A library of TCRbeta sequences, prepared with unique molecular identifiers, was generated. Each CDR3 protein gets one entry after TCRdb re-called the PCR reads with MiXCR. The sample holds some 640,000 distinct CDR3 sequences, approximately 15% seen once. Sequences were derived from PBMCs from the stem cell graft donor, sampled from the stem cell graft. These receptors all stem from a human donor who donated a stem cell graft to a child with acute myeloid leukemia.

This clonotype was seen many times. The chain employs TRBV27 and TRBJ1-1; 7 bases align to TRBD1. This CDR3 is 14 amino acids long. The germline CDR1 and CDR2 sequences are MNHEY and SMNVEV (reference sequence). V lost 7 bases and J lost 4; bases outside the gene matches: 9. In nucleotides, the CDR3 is TGTGCCAGCACGGTAGGGGGCATGGGCACTGAAGCTTTCTTT. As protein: CASTVGGMGTEAFF.

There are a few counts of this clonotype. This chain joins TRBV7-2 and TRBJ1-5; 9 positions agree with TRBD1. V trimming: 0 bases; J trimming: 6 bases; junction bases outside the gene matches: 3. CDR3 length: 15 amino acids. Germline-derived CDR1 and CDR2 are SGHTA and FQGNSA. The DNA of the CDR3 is TGTGCCAGCAGCTTAGCGGGACAGGGTTTTCAGCCCCAGCATTTT. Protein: CASSLAGQGFQPQHF.

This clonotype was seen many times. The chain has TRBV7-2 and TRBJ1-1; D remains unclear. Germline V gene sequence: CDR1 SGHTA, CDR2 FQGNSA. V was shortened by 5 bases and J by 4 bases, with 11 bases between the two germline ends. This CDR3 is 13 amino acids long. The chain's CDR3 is CASSPGRVTEAFF. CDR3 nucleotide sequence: TGTGCCAGCAGCCCGGGCCGCGTCACTGAAGCTTTCTTT.

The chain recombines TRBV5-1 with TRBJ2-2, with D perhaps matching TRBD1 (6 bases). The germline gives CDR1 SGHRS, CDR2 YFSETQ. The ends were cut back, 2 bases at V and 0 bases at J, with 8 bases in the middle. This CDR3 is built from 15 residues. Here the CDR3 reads CASSLGQPNTGELFF. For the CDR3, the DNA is TGCGCCAGCAGCTTAGGACAGCCGAACACCGGGGAGCTGTTTTTT.